These 15 T cell receptor beta chains share one sample of origin, sequenced in a study of metastatic and nonmetastatic thyroid tumors. Thyroid surgery was preceded by no treatment in any patient. TCRdb re-processed the PCR reads through MiXCR. The sample includes approximately 15,000 clones, around 13% of them seen just once. The material sequenced was blood. These receptors all stem from a female donor with papillary thyroid cancer or a benign thyroid nodule (not recorded which). Some clones in this sample may be carry-over from other donors' samples.

In its sample, this clone is medium-sized. The J gene is TRBJ1-1, the V gene TRBV28; D is uncertain. V gave up 5 bases and J gave up 6 bases, with 13 bases separating them. There are 13 residues in the CDR3. Germline CDR1 MDHEN, CDR2 SYDVKM. CDR3 in amino acids: CASSPDVSAEAFF. The DNA for the CDR3 is TGTGCCAGCAGTCCGGACGTAAGCGCTGAAGCTTTCTTT. The whole variable domain, remainder taken from reference TRBV28 and TRBJ1-1, is DVKVTQSSRYLVKRTGEKVFLECVQDMDHENMFWYRQDPGLGLRLIYFSYDVKMKEKGDIPEGYSVSREKKERFSLILESASTNQTSMYLCASSPDVSAEAFFGQGTRLTVV.

Points on this clone: In the same sample, other DNA sequences code for this CDR3. The chain combines TRBV4-2 with TRBJ1-5; no firm D call. The CDR3 length is 13 residues. Trimming removed 3 bases at V and 4 bases at J, with 7 bases between. The germline V gene has CDR1 LGHNA and CDR2 YNFKEQ. CDR3 loop: CASSQDVNQPQHF. The CDR3 DNA reads TGTGCCAGCAGCCAGGATGTGAATCAGCCCCAGCATTTT.

This clone counts as medium-sized (0.01 to 0.1%). The rearrangement uses TRBV6-2 or TRBV6-3 and TRBJ2-5; D perhaps matches TRBD2 (7 bases). Germline V gene lookup returns CDR1 MNHEY and CDR2 SVGEGT. V was trimmed by 5 bases and J by 5 bases, leaving 15 bases between them. The CDR3 has 14 amino acids. CDR3 protein: CASSAFGGRETQYF. CDR3 sequence (DNA): TGTGCCAGCAGTGCCTTCGGGGGGCGGGAGACCCAGTACTTC.

There are many counts of this clone. The chain couples TRBV5-1 to TRBJ2-2; TRBD2 is a possible D gene (5 bases). V was trimmed by 2 bases and J by 6 bases, leaving 14 bases between them. The CDR3 contains 15 residues. Germline-derived CDR1 and CDR2 are SGHRS and YFSETQ. CDR3 sequence (DNA): TGCGCCAGCAGCTTACGATCCACCGGGGCCGGGGAGCTGTTTTTT. Its protein product is CASSLRSTGAGELFF.

This clone came up many times. The chain is built from TRBV29-1 and TRBJ2-7; D uncertain. V was trimmed by 0 bases and J by 6 bases, leaving 15 bases between them. CDR3 length equals 14 residues. CDR1 is SQVTM, CDR2 ANQGSEA, per germline. The CDR3 protein is CSVEDIGLSGEQYF. The CDR3 nucleotides are TGCAGCGTTGAAGATATAGGGCTATCGGGCGAGCAGTACTTC.

This clone was detected many times. V and J are TRBV29-1 and TRBJ2-7; 11 bases fit TRBD2. From germline, CDR1 is SQVTM and CDR2 ANQGSEA. V lost 6 bases, J lost 6 bases, and 1 base stayed unmatched. This CDR3 has 11 amino acids. CDR3 in amino acids: CSVLAGVEQYF. CDR3 coding DNA: TGCAGCGTACTAGCGGGAGTCGAGCAGTACTTC.

This clone came up many times. A clone one base away is much larger, so this may be a read error. The chain carries TRBV2 and TRBJ1-2; D unclear. This CDR3 is 17 amino acids long. The V gene's germline CDR1 is SNHLY and CDR2 FYNNEI. Here the CDR3 DNA reads TGTGCCAACAGTGAATGGGGAGCAGGACTTCGGCACTATGGCTACACCTTC. Translating it yields CANSEWGAGLRHYGYTF.

Worth noting for this clone: Its ends do not fully match the called genes, so a read error is possible. The chain carries TRBV2 and TRBJ2-7, with TRBD2 as a possible D gene (5 bases). This CDR3 contains 13 residues. The germline gives CDR1 SNHLY, CDR2 FYNNEI. The CDR3 coding sequence is TGTGCCAGCATTGGGGAGTCCTCCTACGAGCAATACTTC. Translation gives CASIGESSYEQYF.

This clone was observed at least ten times. V usage is TRBV29-1 and J usage is TRBJ2-1, with 9 bases lining up with TRBD2. V lost 6 bases, J lost 5 bases, and 8 bases stayed unmatched. There are 14 residues in the CDR3. Germline-derived CDR1 and CDR2 are SQVTM and ANQGSEA. CDR3 sequence reads: CSVTSGRSNNEQFF. CDR3 nucleotide sequence: TGCAGCGTAACGAGCGGGAGGAGTAACAATGAGCAGTTCTTC.

The table lists this clone with a few counts. This chain connects TRBV4-1 to TRBJ1-5, with D perhaps TRBD1 (5 bases). V was trimmed by 0 bases and J by 4 bases, leaving 7 bases between them. CDR1 MGHRA and CDR2 YSYEKL come from the germline V gene. This CDR3 region has 14 residues. The CDR3 spells CASSQENRNQPQHF. CDR3 DNA: TGCGCCAGCAGCCAAGAGAACAGGAATCAGCCCCAGCATTTT.

This clone was seen at least ten times. This CDR3 is also generated by other DNA sequences in the sample. This rearrangement joins TRBV5-1 to TRBJ1-2; D is undetermined. V dropped 2 bases and J dropped 0 bases, with 5 bases sitting between them. CDR1 is SGHRS, CDR2 YFSETQ, per germline. CDR3 length: 13 residues. The CDR3 DNA follows: TGCGCCAGCAGCTTCCAGGCTAACTATGGCTACACCTTC. Translation gives CASSFQANYGYTF.

This clone is labeled medium-sized. Relative to the germline gene, one junction end is altered; a read error may explain this. The chain uses TRBV6-2 or TRBV6-3 and TRBJ2-1, with D possibly matching TRBD1 (6 bases). The CDR3 is 16 residues long. Germline CDR1 is MNHEY and CDR2 is SVGEGT. CDR3 loop: CASRYSGTKGHNQQFF. The CDR3 region has the DNA TGTGCCAGCAGATACTCCGGGACAAAGGGACACAACCAGCAGTTCTTC.

This clone showed up many times. J is TRBJ1-4 and V is TRBV4-1; no definite D call. V lost 1 base, J lost 7 bases, and 13 bases lay in between. CDR3 length equals 15 residues. Germline V gene lookup returns CDR1 MGHRA and CDR2 YSYEKL. DNA for the CDR3: TGCGCCAGCAGCCAAGGGGAAGGGCATCGTGAAAAACTGTTTTTT. Protein sequence: CASSQGEGHREKLFF.

This clone has a handful of counts. J is TRBJ2-7 and V is TRBV6-4; TRBD1 aligns across 8 bases. CDR1 and CDR2 (germline): MRHNA, SNTAGT. This CDR3 has 14 residues. The trim removed 4 bases at V and 3 bases at J, leaving 5 bases unmatched. The CDR3 bases are TGTGCCAGCAGTGGTGGGACAGGAAACTACGAGCAGTACTTC. Its protein product is CASSGGTGNYEQYF.

There are many counts of this clone. This rearrangement joins TRBV18 to TRBJ2-7; 8 nucleotides agree with TRBD1. The trim removed 1 base at V and 6 bases at J, leaving 14 bases unmatched. Germline V CDR1 and CDR2: KGHSH, LQKENI. The CDR3 runs 17 residues. This CDR3 reads CASSPLAGGHQRGEQYF. In DNA, the CDR3 is TGTGCCAGCTCACCACTGGCAGGGGGCCACCAAAGGGGCGAGCAGTACTTC. Full variable domain (remainder filled in from reference TRBV18 and TRBJ2-7): NAGVMQNPRHLVRRRGQEARLRCSPMKGHSHVYWYRQLPEEGLKFMVYLQKENIIDESGMPKERFSAEFPKEGPSILRIQQVVRGDSAAYFCASSPLAGGHQRGEQYFGPGTRLTVT.